The text below deals with one T cell receptor beta chain. What it recognizes is unknown. This entry is derived from a study of graft-versus-host responses after intestinal transplantation. Study-level information: Once they had received anti-thymocyte globulin induction, all recipients took tacrolimus and steroids for around three years.

The germline gives CDR1 SGHDT, CDR2 YYEEEE. Trimming stripped 2 bases from V and 9 bases from J, with 12 bases between. This CDR3 comprises 13 residues. The table came from immunoSEQ multiplex PCR; TCRdb's copy has only in-frame clones and leaves some out. The repertoire holds 90,000 to 120,000 clones, with around 90% as singletons. Study findings and constraints: GvH clones turned up in recipient marrow; some had shown up first in ileum or blood. Early post-transplant HvG declines showed an association with peak circulating GvH clone levels.

The chain employs TRBV5-6 and TRBJ1-5; no definite D call. This receptor was identified in a human donor who was the organ donor for an intestinal transplant. Sample: unstimulated CD4+ T cells sorted from spleen or lymph node cells, taken before transplant. CDR3 sequence reads: CASSFFLYRPQHF. Here the CDR3 DNA reads TGTGCCAGCAGCTTTTTTCTATATCGGCCCCAGCATTTT.